Listed below are T cell receptor beta chains from one sample, sequenced in a study of identifying expanded T cells in peripheral blood. Clones were read by immunoSEQ multiplex PCR, and TCRdb kept only the in-frame ones, dropping some. The sample has roughly 100,000 clones, about 90% seen once. Input material: blood. These receptors came from a person aged 18 to 75 in good health. Both conserved end residues are part of each CDR3. D genes are given only for firm matches. Clone size is not always given. Where it is, it says once, few, many or a class for expanded clones.

V: TRBV6-5
D: TRBD1
J: TRBJ1-2
size: -
CDR3: CASSYSGTGFYGYTF
DNA: TGTGCCAGCAGTTACTCCGGGACAGGGTTCTATGGCTACACCTTC

V: TRBV19
D: -
J: TRBJ2-7
size: -
CDR3: CASSQAGTLYEQYF
DNA: TGTGCCAGTAGTCAGGCCGGGACACTGTACGAGCAGTACTTC

V: TRBV5-4
D: -
J: TRBJ2-2
size: -
CDR3: CASSLAGPENTGELFF
DNA: TGTGCCAGCAGCTTGGCCGGGCCAGAGAACACCGGGGAGCTGTTTTTT

V: TRBV2
D: -
J: TRBJ2-7
size: once
CDR3: CATAPQGQTYEQYF
DNA: TGTGCCACCGCACCCCAGGGACAAACCTACGAGCAGTACTTC

V: TRBV5-6
D: TRBD2
J: TRBJ2-3
size: -
CDR3: CASTIGTSGGVTDTQYF
DNA: TGTGCCAGCACGATCGGGACTAGCGGAGGTGTCACAGATACGCAGTATTTT

V: TRBV9
D: -
J: TRBJ2-1
size: -
CDR3: CASSPGAGPSYNEQFF
DNA: TGTGCCAGCAGCCCTGGGGCGGGTCCCTCCTACAATGAGCAGTTCTTC

V: TRBV23-1
D: TRBD1
J: TRBJ1-5
size: few
CDR3: CASSQLKTGVSNQPQHF
DNA: TGCGCCAGCAGTCAACTCAAGACAGGGGTCAGCAATCAGCCCCAGCATTTT

V: TRBV4-3
D: -
J: TRBJ2-1
size: -
CDR3: CASSQDPQGFYNEQFF
DNA: TGCGCCAGCAGCCAAGATCCACAGGGTTTTTACAATGAGCAGTTCTTC

V: TRBV28
D: -
J: TRBJ2-7
size: -
CDR3: CASLGPIIGPSSYEQYF
DNA: TGTGCCAGCCTTGGTCCTATTATAGGGCCAAGCTCCTACGAGCAGTACTTC

V: TRBV5-4
D: -
J: TRBJ1-3
size: -
CDR3: CASSLRGSGNTIYF
DNA: TGTGCCAGCAGCTTGAGGGGCTCTGGAAACACCATATATTTT

V: TRBV4-1
D: -
J: TRBJ2-6
size: -
CDR3: CASSQVRGTGANVLTF
DNA: TGCGCCAGCAGCCAAGTCCGAGGGACTGGGGCCAACGTCCTGACTTTC

V: TRBV6-1
D: -
J: TRBJ2-7
size: -
CDR3: CASNIFSPYEQYF
DNA: TGTGCCAGCAATATTTTCAGCCCCTACGAGCAGTACTTC

V: TRBV5-1
D: -
J: TRBJ1-1
size: -
CDR3: CASSIGGRGEAFF
DNA: TGCGCCAGCAGCATCGGTGGAAGAGGTGAAGCTTTCTTT

V: TRBV6-5
D: -
J: TRBJ1-2
size: -
CDR3: CASSYSSLQGNYGYTF
DNA: TGTGCCAGCAGTTACTCGAGCCTGCAGGGCAACTATGGCTACACCTTC

V: TRBV29-1
D: TRBD2
J: TRBJ2-7
size: -
CDR3: CSVEVRTSGVGEQYF
DNA: TGCAGCGTTGAAGTTCGGACTAGCGGGGTAGGGGAGCAGTACTTC

V: TRBV2
D: -
J: TRBJ2-7
size: -
CDR3: CASRKLISYEQYF
DNA: TGTGCCAGCAGGAAGCTCATCAGCTACGAGCAGTACTTC

V: TRBV18
D: TRBD1
J: TRBJ2-5
size: -
CDR3: CASSSTGGEKTQYF
DNA: TGTGCCAGCTCATCGACAGGGGGTGAAAAGACCCAGTACTTC

V: TRBV10-3
D: -
J: TRBJ1-6
size: -
CDR3: CAISTGNSPLHF
DNA: TGTGCCATCAGTACCGGAAATTCACCCCTCCACTTT

V: TRBV9
D: -
J: TRBJ2-5
size: -
CDR3: CASSVGSGQETQYF
DNA: TGTGCCAGCAGCGTAGGTTCAGGTCAAGAGACCCAGTACTTC

V: TRBV5-6
D: TRBD1
J: TRBJ1-4
size: -
CDR3: CASSFWTGLEKLFF
DNA: TGTGCCAGCAGCTTTTGGACAGGGTTGGAAAAACTGTTTTTT

V: TRBV2
D: TRBD1
J: TRBJ2-7
size: -
CDR3: CASSEGNLQGASREQYF
DNA: TGTGCCAGCAGTGAAGGGAATCTACAGGGGGCGTCGCGAGAGCAGTACTTC

V: TRBV2
D: -
J: TRBJ2-5
size: -
CDR3: CASSVRAETQYF
DNA: TGTGCCAGCAGTGTACGCGCAGAGACCCAGTACTTC

V: TRBV4-1
D: -
J: TRBJ2-1
size: -
CDR3: CASSQGIKQFF
DNA: TGCGCCAGCAGCCAAGGAATCAAGCAGTTCTTC

V: TRBV5-1
D: -
J: TRBJ2-5
size: -
CDR3: CASSSDGALQETQYF
DNA: TGCGCCAGCAGCTCGGACGGGGCATTACAAGAGACCCAGTACTTC

V: TRBV2
D: TRBD1
J: TRBJ2-7
size: -
CDR3: CASTGTDYEQYF
DNA: TGTGCCAGCACCGGGACAGACTACGAGCAGTACTTC

V: TRBV6-1
D: TRBD1
J: TRBJ1-1
size: -
CDR3: CASIGTGGPEAFF
DNA: TGTGCCAGCATCGGGACAGGGGGACCTGAAGCTTTCTTT

V: TRBV5-1
D: TRBD1
J: TRBJ1-4
size: -
CDR3: CASSTGTGEVEKLFF
DNA: TGCGCCAGCAGCACCGGGACAGGGGAAGTTGAAAAACTGTTTTTT

V: TRBV19
D: TRBD2
J: TRBJ2-5
size: once
CDR3: CASSNARLAGGTAETQYF
DNA: TGTGCCAGTAGTAACGCTCGACTAGCGGGGGGGACGGCGGAGACCCAGTACTTC

V: TRBV6-6
D: -
J: TRBJ1-5
size: -
CDR3: CASSYSEGEGNQPQHF
DNA: TGTGCCAGCAGTTACTCGGAAGGAGAGGGCAATCAGCCCCAGCATTTT

V: TRBV28
D: TRBD2
J: TRBJ2-7
size: -
CDR3: CASSRLAGGYEQYF
DNA: TGTGCCAGCAGTCGACTAGCGGGAGGGTACGAGCAGTACTTC

V: TRBV9
D: TRBD2
J: TRBJ2-7
size: -
CDR3: CAGSVIAGGSEQYF
DNA: TGTGCCGGCAGCGTCATCGCGGGAGGATCGGAGCAGTACTTC

V: TRBV19
D: -
J: TRBJ1-6
size: once
CDR3: CASTLGWGSPLHF
DNA: TGTGCCAGTACCCTTGGCTGGGGCTCACCCCTCCACTTT

V: TRBV5-1
D: -
J: TRBJ2-5
size: -
CDR3: CASSPRGTGGETQYF
DNA: TGCGCCAGCAGCCCCCGAGGTACTGGTGGCGAGACCCAGTACTTC

V: TRBV5-4
D: -
J: TRBJ2-3
size: -
CDR3: CASSLSQRRSTDTQYF
DNA: TGTGCCAGCAGCTTGTCCCAGCGTAGGAGCACAGATACGCAGTATTTT

V: TRBV5-8
D: -
J: TRBJ1-1
size: -
CDR3: CASSSGQRANAEAFF
DNA: TGTGCCAGCAGCTCAGGACAGCGGGCAAACGCTGAAGCTTTCTTT

V: TRBV7-2
D: -
J: TRBJ2-1
size: -
CDR3: CASSLAGPRKNEQFF
DNA: TGTGCCAGCAGCTTAGCGGGACCACGTAAAAATGAGCAGTTCTTC

V: TRBV4-1
D: -
J: TRBJ2-3
size: -
CDR3: CASSQELTSSTDTQYF
DNA: TGCGCCAGCAGCCAAGAATTGACTTCTAGCACAGATACGCAGTATTTT

V: TRBV11-2
D: -
J: TRBJ2-5
size: -
CDR3: CASSLTYRGETQYF
DNA: TGTGCCAGCAGCTTAACTTATAGGGGCGAGACCCAGTACTTC

V: TRBV6-1
D: -
J: TRBJ2-3
size: -
CDR3: CASSEVDGEDTQYF
DNA: TGTGCCAGCAGTGAAGTTGACGGGGAAGATACGCAGTATTTT

V: TRBV28
D: -
J: TRBJ2-7
size: -
CDR3: CASSSWGRRQSYEQYF
DNA: TGTGCCAGCAGTTCTTGGGGTCGGAGGCAGTCCTACGAGCAGTACTTC

V: TRBV5-4
D: TRBD2
J: TRBJ2-3
size: -
CDR3: CASSLRLLAGRGADTQYF
DNA: TGTGCCAGCAGCCTTCGGCTCTTAGCGGGAAGGGGGGCAGATACGCAGTATTTT

V: TRBV7-7
D: -
J: TRBJ1-1
size: -
CDR3: CASSSGQNTEAFF
DNA: TGTGCCAGCAGTTCTGGACAGAACACTGAAGCTTTCTTT

V: TRBV11-2
D: TRBD1
J: TRBJ2-7
size: -
CDR3: CASRGAGGLYEQYF
DNA: TGTGCCAGCAGAGGGGCAGGGGGTCTGTACGAGCAGTACTTC

V: TRBV7-9
D: TRBD2
J: TRBJ2-3
size: -
CDR3: CASSLATSGTDTQYF
DNA: TGTGCCAGCAGCTTAGCGACTAGCGGCACAGATACGCAGTATTTT

V: TRBV6-5
D: TRBD1
J: TRBJ1-1
size: few
CDR3: CASSWSDRVVGAFF
DNA: TGTGCCAGCAGTTGGTCGGACAGGGTGGTGGGTGCTTTCTTT

V: TRBV28
D: -
J: TRBJ1-5
size: -
CDR3: CASSLTGVSNQPQHF
DNA: TGTGCCAGCAGTTTGACAGGAGTAAGCAATCAGCCCCAGCATTTT

V: TRBV7-3
D: TRBD1
J: TRBJ2-2
size: -
CDR3: CASSATGGDVTGELFF
DNA: TGTGCCAGCAGCGCGACAGGGGGCGACGTCACCGGGGAGCTGTTTTTT

V: TRBV28
D: TRBD2
J: TRBJ2-1
size: -
CDR3: CASSFGLAPEQFF
DNA: TGTGCCAGCAGTTTCGGACTAGCGCCTGAGCAGTTCTTC

V: TRBV7-3
D: -
J: TRBJ2-2
size: -
CDR3: CASSLNGPVASGELFF
DNA: TGTGCCAGCAGCTTAAATGGGCCTGTAGCATCCGGGGAGCTGTTTTTT

V: TRBV6-1
D: TRBD2
J: TRBJ2-5
size: -
CDR3: CASGEGRETQYF
DNA: TGTGCCAGTGGGGAGGGGCGAGAGACCCAGTACTTC

V: TRBV6-1
D: TRBD2
J: TRBJ2-4
size: -
CDR3: CASSEGLAGGPTSYKNIQYF
DNA: TGTGCCAGCAGTGAGGGACTAGCGGGAGGGCCGACCTCGTACAAAAACATTCAGTACTTC

V: TRBV2
D: -
J: TRBJ2-5
size: -
CDR3: CASSPGTSQETQYF
DNA: TGTGCCAGCAGCCCTGGGACTTCGCAAGAGACCCAGTACTTC

V: TRBV5-4
D: -
J: TRBJ2-7
size: -
CDR3: CASSLAERSSYEQYF
DNA: TGTGCCAGCAGCTTGGCCGAACGTAGCTCCTACGAGCAGTACTTC

V: TRBV19
D: -
J: TRBJ1-1
size: -
CDR3: CASSILGEAFF
DNA: TGTGCCAGTAGTATCTTGGGGGAAGCTTTCTTT

V: TRBV19
D: -
J: TRBJ1-2
size: -
CDR3: CASSTRDLLGGYTF
DNA: TGTGCCAGTAGTACCCGGGACTTACTCGGAGGCTACACCTTC